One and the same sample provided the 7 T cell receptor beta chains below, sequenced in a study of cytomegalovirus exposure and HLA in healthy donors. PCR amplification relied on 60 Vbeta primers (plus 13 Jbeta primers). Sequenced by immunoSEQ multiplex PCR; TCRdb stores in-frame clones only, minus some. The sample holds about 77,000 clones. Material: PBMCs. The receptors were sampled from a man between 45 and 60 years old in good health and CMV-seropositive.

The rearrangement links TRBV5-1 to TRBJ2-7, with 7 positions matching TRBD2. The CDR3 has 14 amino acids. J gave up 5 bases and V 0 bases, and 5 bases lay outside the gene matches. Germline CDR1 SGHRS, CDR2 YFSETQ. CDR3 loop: CASSLAWEGNEQYF. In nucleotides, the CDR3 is TGCGCCAGCAGCTTGGCCTGGGAGGGCAACGAGCAGTACTTC.

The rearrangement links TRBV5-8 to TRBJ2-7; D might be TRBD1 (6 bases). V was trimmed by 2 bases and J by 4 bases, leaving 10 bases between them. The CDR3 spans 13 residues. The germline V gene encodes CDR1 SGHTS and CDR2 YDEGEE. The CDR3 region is CASSFDRNYEQYV. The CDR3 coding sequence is TGTGCCAGCAGCTTTGACAGGAATTACGAGCAGTACGTC.

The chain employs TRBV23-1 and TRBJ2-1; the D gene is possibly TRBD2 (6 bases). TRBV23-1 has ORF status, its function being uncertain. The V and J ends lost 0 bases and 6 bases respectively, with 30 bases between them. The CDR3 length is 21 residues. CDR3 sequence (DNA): TGCGCCAGCAGTCAATCGGGGGACCCATCTGAAGGGGAGGTTAAGGGCAATGAGCAGTTCTTC. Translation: CASSQSGDPSEGEVKGNEQFF.

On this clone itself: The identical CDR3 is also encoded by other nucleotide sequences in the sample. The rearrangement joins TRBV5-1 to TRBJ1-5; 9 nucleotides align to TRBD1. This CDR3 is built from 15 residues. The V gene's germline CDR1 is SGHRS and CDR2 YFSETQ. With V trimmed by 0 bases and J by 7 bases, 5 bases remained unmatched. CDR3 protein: CASSLGQGGGQPQHF. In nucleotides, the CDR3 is TGCGCCAGCAGCTTGGGACAGGGGGGGGGACAGCCCCAGCATTTT.

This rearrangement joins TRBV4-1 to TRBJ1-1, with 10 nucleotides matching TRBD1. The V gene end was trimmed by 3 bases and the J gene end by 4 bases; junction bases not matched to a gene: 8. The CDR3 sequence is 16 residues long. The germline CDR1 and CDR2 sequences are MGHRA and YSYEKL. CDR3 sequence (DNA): TGCGCCAGCAGCCATCTACGGGACAGGGGTATCACTGAAGCTTTCTTT. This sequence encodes CASSHLRDRGITEAFF.

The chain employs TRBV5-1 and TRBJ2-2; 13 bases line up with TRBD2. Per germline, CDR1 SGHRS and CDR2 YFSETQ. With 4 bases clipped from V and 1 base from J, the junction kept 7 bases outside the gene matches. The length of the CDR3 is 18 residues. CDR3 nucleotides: TGCGCCAGCAGCCCGGGACTAGCGGGGCCGCTGAACACCGGGGAGCTGTTTTTT. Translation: CASSPGLAGPLNTGELFF.

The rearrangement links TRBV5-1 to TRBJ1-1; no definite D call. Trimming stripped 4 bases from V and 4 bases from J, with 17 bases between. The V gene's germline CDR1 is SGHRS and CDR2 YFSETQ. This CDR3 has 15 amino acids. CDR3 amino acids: CASSREVYQFTEAFF. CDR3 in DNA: TGCGCCAGCAGCCGGGAAGTTTATCAGTTCACTGAAGCTTTCTTT.